This T cell receptor (beta chain) was sequenced in a study of T cells after yellow fever vaccination. From the 5' RACE reads, TCRdb called clonotypes with MiXCR, one entry per CDR3 protein. The sample holds 300,000 to 450,000 distinct CDR3 sequences, 8% to 9.5% seen once. V was shortened by 5 bases and J by 3 bases, with 10 bases between the two germline ends. Germline CDR1 SGHTA, CDR2 FQGNSA. The CDR3 sequence is 13 residues long. The V call is TRBV7-2, the J call TRBJ2-5, with unresolved D. This sample comprised PBMCs, obtained approximately 40 days after the first yellow fever vaccination. The clonotype originates from a man between 18 and 29 years old who received the YFV17D yellow fever vaccine. The CDR3 bases are TGTGCCAGCAGCGCCAGAGCTGAAGAGACCCAGTACTTC. The encoded protein is CASSARAEETQYF.